Sequencing of this TCR beta chain was carried out in a study of T cell responses to AZD1222 COVID-19 vaccine. The germline V and J ends were trimmed by 0 bases and 1 base, with 6 bases remaining between them. This CDR3 is 14 amino acids long. Germline loops: CDR1 LGHNA, CDR2 YSLEER. Some clones are missing from TCRdb's copy, which holds only in-frame ones; the method was immunoSEQ multiplex PCR. The sample has 150,000 to 180,000 clones; approximately 90% are singletons. The starting material was peripheral blood, obtained on day 0 of AZD1222 vaccination. This TCR came from an adult in good health. The rearrangement links TRBV4-3 to TRBJ1-1, with unresolved D. The CDR3 DNA follows: TGCGCCAGCAGCCAAGATTTGACGAACACTGAAGCTTTCTTT. Its translation is CASSQDLTNTEAFF.